Given below is one T cell receptor (beta chain) in context. Its target is unknown. The entry originates in a study of cytomegalovirus exposure and HLA in healthy donors. Regarding the study as a whole: A list of 150 to 200 TCR beta chains associated with cytomegalovirus was given. It was confirmed in vitro that a few of the CMV-associated chains were specific for CMV antigens.

TCRdb keeps only in-frame clones here, not all; method: immunoSEQ multiplex PCR. Among some 150,000 clones listed, 70% to 90% were seen once. V lost 4 bases, J lost 0 bases, and 10 bases lay in between. Germline CDR1 reads LGHNA; CDR2 reads YNFKEQ. This CDR3 comprises 14 residues. This TCR was recovered from a man aged 18 to 35 in good health and CMV-seropositive. The V call is TRBV4-2, the J call TRBJ2-7, with TRBD1 as a possible D gene (5 bases). The specimen sequenced was PBMCs. The CDR3 loop reads CASSLDSSSYEQYF. For the CDR3, the DNA is TGTGCCAGCAGCCTTGACAGCAGCTCCTACGAGCAGTACTTC.